The 13 T cell receptor beta chains given below trace back to one sample, sequenced in a study of blood T cell repertoires in COVID-19. The method was immunoSEQ multiplex PCR; TCRdb's version includes in-frame clones alone and lacks a portion of them. The sample contains 53,000 or so clones, around 80% of which appear only once. Source material: peripheral blood. These receptors were obtained from a man in his fifties or sixties with acute or convalescent COVID-19.

This chain uses TRBV21-1 with TRBJ2-7; TRBD1 is the table's D call and was not checked against the DNA. TRBV21-1 corresponds to a pseudogene. The CDR3 runs to 14 residues. CDR3 nucleotide sequence: TGTGCCAGCAGCAAAGTCTCCAGGGTGAACGAGCAGTACTTC. Translating it yields CASSKVSRVNEQYF.

The chain employs TRBV27 and TRBJ2-1; TRBD2 might be the D (6 bases). Germline V gene sequence: CDR1 MNHEY, CDR2 SMNVEV (reference sequence). With 8 bases removed from V and 6 bases from J, the gap between germline ends came to 14 bases. This CDR3 has 13 residues. CDR3 sequence reads: CASYKLSGNEQFF. For the CDR3, the DNA is TGTGCCAGCTATAAACTTAGCGGCAATGAGCAGTTCTTC.

The chain links TRBV28 to TRBJ2-1; perhaps TRBD2 as D (7 bases). This CDR3 comprises 16 residues. V dropped 5 bases and J dropped 8 bases, with 22 bases sitting between them. Germline CDR1 reads MDHEN; CDR2 reads SYDVKM. The CDR3 reads CASSPFGGGGKYEQFF. For the CDR3, the DNA is TGTGCCAGCAGTCCCTTCGGAGGGGGAGGGAAGTATGAGCAGTTCTTC.

V and J are TRBV29-1 and TRBJ1-1; no definite D call. Looked up from germline, CDR1 is SQVTM and CDR2 is ANQGSEA. Trimming shortened V by 7 bases and J by 2 bases, and 14 bases separated the two germline ends. This CDR3 contains 13 residues. The CDR3 nucleotides read TGCAGCGCCCGACGGACGGGAAACACTGAAGCTTTCTTT. Its translation is CSARRTGNTEAFF.

The chain is built from TRBV10-3 and TRBJ1-2; D perhaps matches TRBD1 (6 bases). Between the trimmed V and J ends, which lost 4 bases and 8 bases, there was a span of 17 bases. The germline CDR1 and CDR2 sequences are ENHRY and SYGVKD. This CDR3 is built from 14 residues. The CDR3 DNA sequence: TGTGCCATCAGTGGGGCAGGGGTCGGGGGGGGCTACACCTTC. Translation gives CAISGAGVGGGYTF.

J is TRBJ1-6 and V is TRBV4-3; unclear D gene. The CDR3 is 14 amino acids. Trimming stripped 0 bases from V and 13 bases from J, with 13 bases between. Per the germline V gene, CDR1 is LGHNA and CDR2 is YSLEER. The DNA for the CDR3 is TGCGCCAGCAGCCAAGAGGGAGCGGGTTGGCCCCTCCACTTT. As protein: CASSQEGAGWPLHF.

This chain's CDR3 is CASSLPGIIWTEAFF. CDR3 coding DNA: TGTGCCAGCAGCTTACCAGGGATCATTTGGACTGAAGCTTTCTTT. The chain has TRBV5-4 and TRBJ1-1; TRBD1 is a possible D gene (5 bases). The CDR3 spans 15 residues. V was shortened by 2 bases and J by 5 bases, with 16 bases between the two germline ends. Germline CDR1 and CDR2: SGHNT and YYREEE (reference sequence).

The chain couples TRBV24-1 to TRBJ1-5; maybe TRBD1 (6 bases). Looked up from germline, CDR1 is KGHDR and CDR2 is SFDVKD. Trimming shortened V by 9 bases and J by 1 base, and 9 bases separated the two germline ends. This CDR3 has 13 amino acids. CDR3 region: CATPGTSNQPQHF. CDR3 coding DNA: TGTGCCACCCCCGGGACAAGCAATCAGCCCCAGCATTTT.

The V call is TRBV6-6, the J call TRBJ2-5, with 8 nucleotides matching TRBD2. Germline V gene data show CDR1 as MNHNY and CDR2 as SVGAGI (reference sequence). The ends lost 5 bases at V and 3 bases at J; junction bases unmatched: 11. This CDR3 is 16 amino acids long. The CDR3 DNA reads TGTGCCAGCAGTACCCTCCGGGAGGGTGGGGAAGAGACCCAGTACTTC. It translates to CASSTLREGGEETQYF.

This sequence joins TRBV29-1 and TRBJ1-1; D gene uncertain. Germline V CDR1 and CDR2: SQVTM, ANQGSEA. The CDR3 is made up of 10 amino acids. Trimming removed 2 bases at V and 8 bases at J, with 6 bases between. Here the CDR3 reads CSVEHSEAFF. CDR3 DNA: TGCAGCGTTGAACACTCGGAAGCTTTCTTT.

This clone is categorized as medium-sized (0.01 to 0.1%). The junction does not match germline at one end; this may be a read error. The chain couples TRBV15 to TRBJ1-4, with a possible D match to TRBD1 (6 bases). Germline lookup yields CDR1 LNHNV and CDR2 YYDKDF (reference sequence). The length of the CDR3 is 12 residues. The CDR3, as DNA: TGTGCCACCAGCAGAGATCTCGGGACACCCAATTTT. It translates to CATSRDLGTPNF.

The chain uses TRBV24-1 and TRBJ1-5, with D possibly matching TRBD1 (6 bases). The germline V gene has CDR1 KGHDR and CDR2 SFDVKD. Trimming left V 5 bases short and J 6 bases short, with 16 bases between. The CDR3 covers 15 residues. CDR3 region: CATSADGGRGQPQHF. The CDR3 bases are TGTGCCACCAGTGCTGATGGGGGCCGGGGTCAGCCCCAGCATTTT.

In this sample, this clone turned up a few times. The V call is TRBV6-2 or TRBV6-3, the J call TRBJ2-5, with a tentative D call TRBD2 (6 bases). The CDR3 is made up of 15 amino acids. From germline, CDR1 is MNHEY and CDR2 SVGEGT. Trimming stripped 2 bases from V and 1 base from J, with 11 bases between. CDR3 in DNA: TGTGCCAGCAGTTACCCCCAGCGGGCCCAAGAGACCCAGTACTTC. The encoded protein is CASSYPQRAQETQYF.